Listed below are T cell receptor beta chains from one sample, sequenced in a study of T cell responses to AZD1222 COVID-19 vaccine. Profiled with immunoSEQ multiplex PCR; TCRdb holds only in-frame clones, not every one. The repertoire holds around 190,000 clones, with 88% as singletons. The sequencing used peripheral blood, collected 28 days after the second AZD1222 dose. The receptors were sampled from an adult who received the AZD1222 COVID-19 vaccine. Each CDR3 is given with its conserved first and last residue. A D gene is named only where the DNA matches it firmly. A row's size may be missing; if present it is once, few, many or a size class.

V: TRBV7-8; J: TRBJ2-7; size: NA; D: TRBD1; CDR3: CASSLEGTGREQYF
V: TRBV20-1; J: TRBJ1-5; size: NA; D: TRBD1; CDR3: CSASTGTGANQPQHF
V: TRBV3-1/TRBV3-2; J: TRBJ2-5; size: NA; D: NA; CDR3: CASSLAASAETQYF
V: TRBV9; J: TRBJ2-5; size: NA; D: NA; CDR3: CASSVDLSAQETQYF
V: TRBV19; J: TRBJ2-3; size: NA; D: TRBD1; CDR3: CASSLGQGADTQYF
V: TRBV9; J: TRBJ1-2; size: NA; D: NA; CDR3: CASSAQGYYGYTF
V: TRBV5-1; J: TRBJ1-6; size: few; D: NA; CDR3: CASRSTGTSADSPLHF
V: TRBV5-8; J: TRBJ2-7; size: NA; D: NA; CDR3: CASSFKRSYNEQYF
V: TRBV7-2; J: TRBJ2-7; size: NA; D: NA; CDR3: CASRPGQQVGEQYF
V: TRBV5-1; J: TRBJ2-6; size: NA; D: NA; CDR3: CASSGTSGANVLTF
V: TRBV25-1; J: TRBJ1-4; size: NA; D: TRBD1; CDR3: CASSDSAGGHEKLFF
V: TRBV9; J: TRBJ1-2; size: NA; D: NA; CDR3: CASSVLPGESGGYTF
V: TRBV5-8; J: TRBJ1-4; size: NA; D: TRBD1; CDR3: CASCQVPRDRGRREKLFF
V: TRBV11-3; J: TRBJ2-1; size: once; D: TRBD1; CDR3: CASSPGQGVSEVGGNNEQFF
V: TRBV28; J: TRBJ1-1; size: NA; D: NA; CDR3: CASRLGRAFF
V: TRBV7-2; J: TRBJ1-4; size: NA; D: NA; CDR3: CASSLDNREKLFF
V: TRBV3-1/TRBV3-2; J: TRBJ1-1; size: NA; D: NA; CDR3: CASSQSRTGAEAFF
V: TRBV30; J: TRBJ1-3; size: NA; D: NA; CDR3: CAGVQERTGNTIYF
V: TRBV6-2/TRBV6-3; J: TRBJ1-2; size: few; D: TRBD1; CDR3: CASSHRQGNGYTF
V: TRBV19; J: TRBJ1-4; size: NA; D: TRBD1; CDR3: CATTPRDRDEKLFF
V: TRBV28; J: TRBJ2-7; size: NA; D: NA; CDR3: CASSSPEGAVEQYF
V: TRBV18; J: TRBJ2-5; size: NA; D: NA; CDR3: CASSPLPGQETQYF
V: TRBV9; J: TRBJ2-5; size: NA; D: TRBD1; CDR3: CASSAWDRTMETQYF
V: TRBV19; J: TRBJ2-4; size: NA; D: NA; CDR3: CATQGGNKNIQYF
V: TRBV2; J: TRBJ2-5; size: NA; D: NA; CDR3: CASSEARGSQTQYF
V: TRBV2; J: TRBJ1-1; size: NA; D: TRBD1; CDR3: CASSVQGTTEAFF
V: TRBV4-3; J: TRBJ1-2; size: NA; D: NA; CDR3: CASSQQTEALYGYTF
V: TRBV5-4; J: TRBJ2-2; size: NA; D: NA; CDR3: CASSHLAGELFF
V: TRBV5-4; J: TRBJ2-1; size: NA; D: NA; CDR3: CASSLGVGADEQFF
V: TRBV6-1; J: TRBJ2-7; size: NA; D: NA; CDR3: CASSEGPAPTMQYF
V: TRBV4-1; J: TRBJ2-2; size: NA; D: TRBD1; CDR3: CASSQEGQGSGELFF
V: TRBV5-5; J: TRBJ2-3; size: NA; D: TRBD1; CDR3: CASSSDRELSTDTQYF
V: TRBV5-1; J: TRBJ2-7; size: NA; D: NA; CDR3: CASRKDSPGTYEQYF
V: TRBV28; J: TRBJ2-5; size: NA; D: TRBD1; CDR3: CASSLWGTVTQETQYF
V: TRBV3-1/TRBV3-2; J: TRBJ1-2; size: NA; D: NA; CDR3: CASSQASGYTF
V: TRBV19; J: TRBJ1-2; size: NA; D: TRBD1; CDR3: CASSSPDRAYGYTF
V: TRBV25-1; J: TRBJ1-4; size: NA; D: NA; CDR3: CASGTLGVTNEKLFF
V: TRBV9; J: TRBJ1-5; size: NA; D: NA; CDR3: CASSVGAENQPQHF
V: TRBV6-5; J: TRBJ2-3; size: NA; D: NA; CDR3: CASSYGGLTDTQYF
V: TRBV11-3; J: TRBJ2-7; size: NA; D: NA; CDR3: CASSLGDSEQYF
V: TRBV3-1/TRBV3-2; J: TRBJ2-5; size: NA; D: NA; CDR3: CASSERGATQETQYF
V: TRBV7-3; J: TRBJ2-3; size: NA; D: NA; CDR3: CASSLPGTSTDTQYF
V: TRBV14; J: TRBJ2-7; size: once; D: NA; CDR3: CASGRQGGYEQYF
V: TRBV7-9; J: TRBJ2-1; size: NA; D: NA; CDR3: CASSRNRDNEQFF
V: TRBV9; J: TRBJ1-5; size: NA; D: NA; CDR3: CASSPGLGDRSNQPQHF
V: TRBV19; J: TRBJ2-7; size: few; D: NA; CDR3: CASSNGTPRDEQYF
V: TRBV9; J: TRBJ2-2; size: NA; D: TRBD2; CDR3: CASSPRTSGGTGELFF
V: TRBV5-5; J: TRBJ1-6; size: NA; D: TRBD1; CDR3: CASSPQGFSPLHF
V: TRBV19; J: TRBJ2-3; size: NA; D: TRBD1; CDR3: CASTEQGSTDTQYF
V: TRBV2; J: TRBJ1-1; size: NA; D: NA; CDR3: CASSETVNTEAFF
V: TRBV29-1; J: TRBJ2-7; size: NA; D: TRBD1; CDR3: CSVDGQGTYEQYF
V: TRBV6-5; J: TRBJ2-1; size: NA; D: NA; CDR3: CASTDTYNEQFF